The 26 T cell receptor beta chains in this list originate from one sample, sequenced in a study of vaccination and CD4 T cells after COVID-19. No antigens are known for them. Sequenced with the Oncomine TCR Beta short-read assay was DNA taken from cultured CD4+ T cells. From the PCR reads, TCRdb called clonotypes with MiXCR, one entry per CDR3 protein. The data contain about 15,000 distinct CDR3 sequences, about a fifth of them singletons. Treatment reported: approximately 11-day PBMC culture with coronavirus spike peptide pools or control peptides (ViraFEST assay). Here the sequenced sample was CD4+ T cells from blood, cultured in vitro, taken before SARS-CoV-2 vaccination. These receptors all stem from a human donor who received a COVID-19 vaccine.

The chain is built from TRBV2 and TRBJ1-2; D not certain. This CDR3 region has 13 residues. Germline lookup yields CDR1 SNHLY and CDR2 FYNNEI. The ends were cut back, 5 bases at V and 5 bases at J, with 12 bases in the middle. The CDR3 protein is CASSLSGGYGYTF. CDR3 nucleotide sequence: TGTGCCAGCAGTCTCTCGGGAGGATATGGCTACACCTTC.

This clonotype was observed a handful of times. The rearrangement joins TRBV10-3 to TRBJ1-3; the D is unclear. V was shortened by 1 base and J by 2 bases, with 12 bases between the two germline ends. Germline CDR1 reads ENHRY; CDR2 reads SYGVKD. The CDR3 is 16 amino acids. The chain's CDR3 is CAISELFREAGNTIYF. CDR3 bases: TGTGCCATCAGTGAGTTATTCAGAGAGGCTGGAAACACCATATATTTT.

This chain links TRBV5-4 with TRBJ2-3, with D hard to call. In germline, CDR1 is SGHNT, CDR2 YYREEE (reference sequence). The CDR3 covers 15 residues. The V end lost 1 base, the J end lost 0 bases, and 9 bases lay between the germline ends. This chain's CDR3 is CASSLRRTSTDTQYF. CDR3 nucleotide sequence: TGTGCCAGCAGCTTGCGGCGTACTAGCACAGATACGCAGTATTTT.

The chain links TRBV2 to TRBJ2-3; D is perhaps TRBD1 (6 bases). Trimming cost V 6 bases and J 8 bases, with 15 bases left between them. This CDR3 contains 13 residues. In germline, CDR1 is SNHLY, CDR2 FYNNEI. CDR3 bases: TGTGCCAGCAGCCTAAACAGGGTTTTTACGCAGTATTTT. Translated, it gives CASSLNRVFTQYF.

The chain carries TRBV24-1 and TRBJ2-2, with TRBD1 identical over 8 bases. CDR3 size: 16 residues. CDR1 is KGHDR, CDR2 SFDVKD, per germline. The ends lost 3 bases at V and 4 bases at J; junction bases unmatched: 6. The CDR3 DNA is TGTGCCACCAGTGATCCTAGACAGGGGACCACCGGGGAGCTGTTTTTT. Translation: CATSDPRQGTTGELFF.

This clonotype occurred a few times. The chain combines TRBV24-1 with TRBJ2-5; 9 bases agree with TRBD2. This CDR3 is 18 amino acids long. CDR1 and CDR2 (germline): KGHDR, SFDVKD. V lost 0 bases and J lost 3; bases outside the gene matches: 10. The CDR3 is CATSDLGWSGGKEETQYF. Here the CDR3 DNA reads TGTGCCACCAGTGATTTGGGGTGGAGCGGGGGGAAAGAAGAGACCCAGTACTTC.

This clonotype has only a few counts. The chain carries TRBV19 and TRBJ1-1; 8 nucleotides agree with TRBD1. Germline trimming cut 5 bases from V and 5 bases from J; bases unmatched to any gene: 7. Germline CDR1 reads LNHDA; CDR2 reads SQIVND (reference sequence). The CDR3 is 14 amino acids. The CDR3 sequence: CASSSRTGRTEAFF. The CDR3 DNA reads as TGTGCCAGTAGTTCCCGGACAGGGAGGACTGAAGCTTTCTTT. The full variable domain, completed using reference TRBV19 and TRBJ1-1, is DGGITQSPKYLFRKEGQNVTLSCEQNLNHDAMYWYRQDPGQGLRLIYYSQIVNDFQKGDIAEGYSVSREKKESFPLTVTSAQKNPTAFYLCASSSRTGRTEAFFGQGTRLTVV.

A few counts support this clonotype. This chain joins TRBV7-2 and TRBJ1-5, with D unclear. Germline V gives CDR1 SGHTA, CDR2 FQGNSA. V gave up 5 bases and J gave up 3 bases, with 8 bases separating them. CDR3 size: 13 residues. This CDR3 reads CASSRASNQPQHF. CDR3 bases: TGTGCCAGCAGCAGGGCTTCCAATCAGCCCCAGCATTTT.

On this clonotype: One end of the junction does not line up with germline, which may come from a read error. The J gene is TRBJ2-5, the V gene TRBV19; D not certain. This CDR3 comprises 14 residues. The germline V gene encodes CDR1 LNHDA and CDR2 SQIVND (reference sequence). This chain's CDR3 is CASSIDPKQDTQYF. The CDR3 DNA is TGTGCCAGTAGTATAGATCCAAAACAAGATACCCAGTACTTC.

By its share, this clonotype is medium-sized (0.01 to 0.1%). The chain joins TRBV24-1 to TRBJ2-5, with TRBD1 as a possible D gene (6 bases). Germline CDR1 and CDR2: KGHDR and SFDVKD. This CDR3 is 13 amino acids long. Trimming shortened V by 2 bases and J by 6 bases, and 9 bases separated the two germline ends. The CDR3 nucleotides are TGTGCCACCAGTGATTCAGGGGTACAGACCCAGTACTTC. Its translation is CATSDSGVQTQYF.

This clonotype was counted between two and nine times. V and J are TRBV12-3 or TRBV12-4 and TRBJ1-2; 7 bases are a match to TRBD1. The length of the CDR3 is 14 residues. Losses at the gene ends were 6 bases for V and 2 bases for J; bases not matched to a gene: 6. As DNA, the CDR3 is TGTGCCAGCAGCCTCCGGGGACAGAACTATGGCTACACCTTC. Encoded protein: CASSLRGQNYGYTF.

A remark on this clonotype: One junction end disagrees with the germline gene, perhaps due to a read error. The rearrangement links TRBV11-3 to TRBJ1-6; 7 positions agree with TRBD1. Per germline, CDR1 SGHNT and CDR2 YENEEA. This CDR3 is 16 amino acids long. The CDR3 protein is CASSEQGFSYNLPLHF. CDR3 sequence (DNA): TGTGCCAGCAGCGAACAGGGGTTCTCCTATAATTTACCCCTCCACTTT.

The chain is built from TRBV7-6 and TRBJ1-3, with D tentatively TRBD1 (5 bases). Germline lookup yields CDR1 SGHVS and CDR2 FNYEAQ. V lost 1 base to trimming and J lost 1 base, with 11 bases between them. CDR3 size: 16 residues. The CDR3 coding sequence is TGTGCCAGCAGCTTAGACCCGGGGACTTCTGGAAACACCATATATTTT. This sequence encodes CASSLDPGTSGNTIYF.

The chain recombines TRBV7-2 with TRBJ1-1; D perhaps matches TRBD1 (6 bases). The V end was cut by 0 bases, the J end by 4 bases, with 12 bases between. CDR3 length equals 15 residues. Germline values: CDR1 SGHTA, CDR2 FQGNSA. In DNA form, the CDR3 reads TGTGCCAGCAGCTTAGCGGGGCAGGGGACCACTGAAGCTTTCTTT. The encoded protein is CASSLAGQGTTEAFF.

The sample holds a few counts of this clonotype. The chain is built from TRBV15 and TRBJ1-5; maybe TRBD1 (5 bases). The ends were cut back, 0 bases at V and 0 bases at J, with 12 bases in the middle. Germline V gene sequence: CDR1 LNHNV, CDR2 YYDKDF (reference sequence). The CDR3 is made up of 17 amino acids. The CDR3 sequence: CATSRDLPGNSNQPQHF. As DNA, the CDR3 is TGTGCCACCAGCAGAGACCTTCCAGGGAATAGCAATCAGCCCCAGCATTTT.

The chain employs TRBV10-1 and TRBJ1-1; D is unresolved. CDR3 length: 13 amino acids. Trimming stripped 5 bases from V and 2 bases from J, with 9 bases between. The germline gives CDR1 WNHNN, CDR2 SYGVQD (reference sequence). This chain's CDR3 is CASSPKLNTEAFF. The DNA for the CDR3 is TGCGCCAGCAGTCCCAAACTTAACACTGAAGCTTTCTTT.

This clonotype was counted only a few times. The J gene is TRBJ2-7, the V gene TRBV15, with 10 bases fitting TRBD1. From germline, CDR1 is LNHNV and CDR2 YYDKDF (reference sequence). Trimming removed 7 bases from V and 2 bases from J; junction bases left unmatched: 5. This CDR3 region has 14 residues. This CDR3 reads CATIRDRGAYEQYF. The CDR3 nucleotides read TGTGCCACCATCCGGGACAGGGGCGCCTACGAGCAGTACTTC.

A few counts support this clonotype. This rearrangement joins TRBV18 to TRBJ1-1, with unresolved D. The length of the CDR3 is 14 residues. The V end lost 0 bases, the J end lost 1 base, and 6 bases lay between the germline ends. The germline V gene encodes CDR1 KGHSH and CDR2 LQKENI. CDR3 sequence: CASSPPTRNTEAFF. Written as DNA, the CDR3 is TGTGCCAGCTCACCACCGACCAGGAACACTGAAGCTTTCTTT.

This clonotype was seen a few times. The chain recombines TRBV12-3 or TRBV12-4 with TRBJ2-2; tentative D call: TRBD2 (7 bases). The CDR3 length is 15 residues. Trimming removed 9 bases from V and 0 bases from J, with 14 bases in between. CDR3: CARGRGGSNTGELFF. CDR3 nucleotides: TGTGCCAGGGGGAGGGGGGGCTCGAACACCGGGGAGCTGTTTTTT.

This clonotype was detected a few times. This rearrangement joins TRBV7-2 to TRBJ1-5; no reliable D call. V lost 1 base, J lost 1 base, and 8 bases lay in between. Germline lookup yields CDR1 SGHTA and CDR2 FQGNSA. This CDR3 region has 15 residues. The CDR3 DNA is TGTGCCAGCAGCTTAGTCCCGGGAAGCAATCAGCCCCAGCATTTT. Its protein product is CASSLVPGSNQPQHF.

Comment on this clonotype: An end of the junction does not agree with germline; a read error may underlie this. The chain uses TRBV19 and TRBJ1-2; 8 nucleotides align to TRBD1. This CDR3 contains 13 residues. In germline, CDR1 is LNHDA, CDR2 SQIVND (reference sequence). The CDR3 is CVSSRQGKTGYTF. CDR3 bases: TGTGTCAGTAGTCGACAGGGGAAGACTGGCTACACCTTC. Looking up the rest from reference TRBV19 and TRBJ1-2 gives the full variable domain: DGGITQSPKYLFRKEGQNVTLSCEQNLNHDAMYWYRQDPGQGLRLIYYSQIVNDFQKGDIAEGYSVSREKKESFPLTVTSAQKNPTAFYLCVSSRQGKTGYTFGSGTRLTVV.

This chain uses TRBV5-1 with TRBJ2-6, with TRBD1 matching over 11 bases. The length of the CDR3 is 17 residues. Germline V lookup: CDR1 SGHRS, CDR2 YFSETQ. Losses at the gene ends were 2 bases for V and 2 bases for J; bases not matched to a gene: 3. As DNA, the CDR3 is TGCGCCAGCAGCTTCAGGGGACAGGGGGCTGGGGCCAACGTCCTGACTTTC. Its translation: CASSFRGQGAGANVLTF.

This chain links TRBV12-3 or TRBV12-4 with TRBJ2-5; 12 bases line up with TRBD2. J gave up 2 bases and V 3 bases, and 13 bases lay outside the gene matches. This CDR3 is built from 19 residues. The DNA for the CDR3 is TGTGCCAGCAGTTTTGGTTCGACTAGCGGGGGAGCACAGCAAGAGACCCAGTACTTC. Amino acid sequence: CASSFGSTSGGAQQETQYF.

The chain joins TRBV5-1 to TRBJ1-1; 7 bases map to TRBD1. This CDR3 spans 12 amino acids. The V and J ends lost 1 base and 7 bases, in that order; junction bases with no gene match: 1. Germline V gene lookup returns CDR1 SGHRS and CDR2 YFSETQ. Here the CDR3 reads CASSLTGVEAFF. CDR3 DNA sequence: TGCGCCAGCAGCTTGACAGGGGTTGAAGCTTTCTTT.

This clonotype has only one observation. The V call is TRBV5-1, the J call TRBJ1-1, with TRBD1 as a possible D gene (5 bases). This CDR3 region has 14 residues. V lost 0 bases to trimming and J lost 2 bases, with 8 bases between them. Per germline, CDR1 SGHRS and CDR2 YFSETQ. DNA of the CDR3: TGCGCCAGCAGCTTGGTGGGGCTCAACACTGAAGCTTTCTTT. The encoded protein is CASSLVGLNTEAFF.

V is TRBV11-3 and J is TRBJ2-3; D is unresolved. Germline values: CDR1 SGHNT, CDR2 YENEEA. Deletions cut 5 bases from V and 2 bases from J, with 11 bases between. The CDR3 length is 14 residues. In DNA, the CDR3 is TGTGCCAGCAGCGCCGTGGCTTACACAGATACGCAGTATTTT. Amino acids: CASSAVAYTDTQYF.